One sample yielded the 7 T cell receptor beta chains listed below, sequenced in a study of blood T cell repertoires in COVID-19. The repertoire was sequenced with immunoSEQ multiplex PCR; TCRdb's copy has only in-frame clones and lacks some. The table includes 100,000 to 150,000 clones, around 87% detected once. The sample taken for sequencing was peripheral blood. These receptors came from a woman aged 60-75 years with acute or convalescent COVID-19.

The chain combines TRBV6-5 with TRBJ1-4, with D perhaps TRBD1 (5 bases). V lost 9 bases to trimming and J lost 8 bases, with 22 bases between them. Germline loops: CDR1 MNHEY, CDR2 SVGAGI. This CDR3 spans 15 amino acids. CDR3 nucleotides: TGTGCCAGTCAAACACCGGGACTCCTCGGGGAAAAACTGTTTTTT. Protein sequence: CASQTPGLLGEKLFF.

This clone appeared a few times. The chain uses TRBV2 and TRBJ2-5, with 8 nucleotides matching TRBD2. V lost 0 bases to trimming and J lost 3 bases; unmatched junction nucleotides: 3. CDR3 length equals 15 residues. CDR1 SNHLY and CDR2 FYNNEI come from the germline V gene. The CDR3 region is CASSEARGEKETQYF. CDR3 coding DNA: TGTGCCAGCAGTGAAGCGCGGGGGGAGAAAGAGACCCAGTACTTC.

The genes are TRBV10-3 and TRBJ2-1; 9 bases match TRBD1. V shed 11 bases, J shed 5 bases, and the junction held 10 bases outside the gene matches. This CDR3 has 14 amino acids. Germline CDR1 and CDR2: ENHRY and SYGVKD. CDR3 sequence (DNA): TGTGCCGGCGGCGGGGACAGGGCCGACAATGAGCAGTTCTTC. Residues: CAGGGDRADNEQFF.

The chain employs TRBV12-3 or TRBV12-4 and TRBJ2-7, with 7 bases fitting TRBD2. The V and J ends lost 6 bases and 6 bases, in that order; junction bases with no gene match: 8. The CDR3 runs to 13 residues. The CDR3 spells CASSLTSPAEQYF. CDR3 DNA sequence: TGTGCCAGCAGCCTGACTAGCCCCGCCGAGCAGTACTTC.

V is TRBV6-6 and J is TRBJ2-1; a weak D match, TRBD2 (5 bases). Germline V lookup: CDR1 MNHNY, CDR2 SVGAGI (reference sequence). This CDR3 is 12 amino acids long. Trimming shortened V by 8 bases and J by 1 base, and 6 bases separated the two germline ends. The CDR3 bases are TGTGCCAGCGGCGGGTCCTACAATGAGCAGTTCTTC. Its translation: CASGGSYNEQFF.

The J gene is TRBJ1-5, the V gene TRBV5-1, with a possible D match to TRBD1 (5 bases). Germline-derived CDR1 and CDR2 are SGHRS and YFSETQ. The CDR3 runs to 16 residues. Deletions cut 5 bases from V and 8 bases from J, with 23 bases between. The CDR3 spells CASRTFPGTGMEPQHF. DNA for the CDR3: TGCGCCAGCAGAACGTTCCCCGGGACTGGGATGGAGCCCCAGCATTTT.

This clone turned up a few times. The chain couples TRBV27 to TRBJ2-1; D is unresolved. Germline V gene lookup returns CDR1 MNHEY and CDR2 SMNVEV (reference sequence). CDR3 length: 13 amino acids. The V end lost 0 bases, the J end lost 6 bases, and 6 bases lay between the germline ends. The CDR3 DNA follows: TGTGCCAGCAGTTTATCCTCCCTCAATGAGCAGTTCTTC. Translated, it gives CASSLSSLNEQFF.